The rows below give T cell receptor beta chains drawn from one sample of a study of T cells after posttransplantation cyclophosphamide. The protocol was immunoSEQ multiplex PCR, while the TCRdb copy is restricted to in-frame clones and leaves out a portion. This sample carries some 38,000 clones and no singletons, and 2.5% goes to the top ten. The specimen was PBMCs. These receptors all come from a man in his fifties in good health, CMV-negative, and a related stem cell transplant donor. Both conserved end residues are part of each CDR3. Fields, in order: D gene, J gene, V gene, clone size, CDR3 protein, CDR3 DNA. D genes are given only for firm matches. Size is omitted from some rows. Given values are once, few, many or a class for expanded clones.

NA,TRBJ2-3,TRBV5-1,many,CASSLTRVADTQYF,TGCGCCAGCAGCTTGACCCGCGTCGCGGATACGCAGTATTTT
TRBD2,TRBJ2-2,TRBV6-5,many,CASRPPAGTGELFF,TGTGCCAGCAGGCCTCCAGCGGGGACCGGGGAGCTGTTTTTT
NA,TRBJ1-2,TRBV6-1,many,CASSEAPTGSLVYGYTF,TGTGCCAGCAGTGAAGCTCCGACGGGGAGCTTGGTCTATGGCTACACCTTC
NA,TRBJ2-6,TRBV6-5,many,CASSHLGGPNVLTF,TGTGCCAGCAGTCATCTCGGGGGACCCAACGTCCTGACTTTC
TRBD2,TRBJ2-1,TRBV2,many,CASIHSGGYNEQFF,TGTGCCAGCATTCACAGCGGGGGCTACAATGAGCAGTTCTTC
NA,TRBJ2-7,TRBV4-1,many,CATQAGPAYEQYF,TGCGCCACCCAAGCGGGTCCCGCCTACGAGCAGTACTTC
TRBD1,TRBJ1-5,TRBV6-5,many,CASSSAGTGGNQPQHF,TGTGCCAGCAGTTCAGCCGGGACAGGGGGCAATCAGCCCCAGCATTTT
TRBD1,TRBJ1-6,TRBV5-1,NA,CASRPVGTGANSPLHF,TGCGCCAGCCGTCCCGTAGGGACAGGGGCCAATTCACCCCTCCACTTT
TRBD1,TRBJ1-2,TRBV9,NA,CASSPYRDRGIVDGYTF,TGTGCCAGCAGCCCCTATCGGGACAGGGGTATTGTAGATGGCTACACCTTC
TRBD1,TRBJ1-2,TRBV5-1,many,CASSQGQGTSGYGYTF,TGCGCCAGCAGCCAAGGACAGGGGACCTCTGGCTATGGCTACACCTTC
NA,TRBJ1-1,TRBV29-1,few,CSVCKGEGTEAFF,TGCAGCGTTTGTAAGGGGGAGGGCACTGAAGCTTTCTTT
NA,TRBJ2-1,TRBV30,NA,CAWTRTSSYNEQFF,TGTGCCTGGACCCGGACAAGCTCCTACAATGAGCAGTTCTTC
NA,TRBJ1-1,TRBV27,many,CASSFSRDTEAFF,TGTGCCAGCAGTTTTAGCAGGGACACTGAAGCTTTCTTT
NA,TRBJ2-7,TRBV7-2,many,CASSRTVSYEQYF,TGTGCCAGCAGCCGGACAGTCTCCTACGAGCAGTACTTC
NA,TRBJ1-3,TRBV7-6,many,CASSLAVGGSSGNTIYF,TGTGCCAGCAGCTTAGCAGTCGGGGGGAGCTCTGGAAACACCATATATTTT
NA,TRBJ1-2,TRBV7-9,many,CASSLTGDRAYGYTF,TGTGCCAGCAGCTTAACGGGCGACAGAGCATATGGCTACACCTTC
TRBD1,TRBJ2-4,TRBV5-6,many,CASRRGTGGRNIQYF,TGTGCCAGCAGGAGGGGGACAGGGGGTAGGAACATTCAGTACTTC
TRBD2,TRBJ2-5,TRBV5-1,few,CASSLVLGLASVQETQYF,TGCGCCAGCAGCTTGGTTTTGGGACTAGCTTCAGTACAAGAGACCCAGTACTTC
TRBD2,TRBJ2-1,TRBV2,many,CASSGGWAGGFNEQFF,TGTGCCAGCAGTGGCGGTTGGGCGGGGGGGTTCAATGAGCAGTTCTTC
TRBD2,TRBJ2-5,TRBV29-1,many,CSVEGGETQYF,TGCAGCGTTGAGGGGGGGGAGACCCAGTACTTC
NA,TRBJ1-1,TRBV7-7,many,CASSRTWGTEAFF,TGTGCTAGCAGCCGGACTTGGGGCACTGAAGCTTTCTTT
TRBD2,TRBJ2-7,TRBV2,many,CASSHSGSSYEQYF,TGTGCCAGCAGCCATAGCGGGAGCTCCTACGAGCAGTACTTC
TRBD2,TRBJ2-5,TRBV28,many,CASVLAGGAYPVQETQYF,TGTGCCAGCGTCCTAGCGGGAGGGGCCTACCCGGTCCAAGAGACCCAGTACTTC
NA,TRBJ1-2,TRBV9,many,CASSVNSGGLGYTF,TGTGCCAGCAGCGTAAACTCCGGGGGTCTTGGCTACACCTTC
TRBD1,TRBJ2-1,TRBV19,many,CASNPGQVWDEQFF,TGTGCCAGCAATCCGGGACAGGTCTGGGATGAGCAGTTCTTC
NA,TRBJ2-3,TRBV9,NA,CASSSTGLTDTQYF,TGTGCCAGCAGCTCTACGGGACTCACAGATACGCAGTATTTT
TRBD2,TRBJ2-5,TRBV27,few,CASSLDGRAGETQYF,TGTGCCAGCAGTTTGGACGGGAGGGCCGGGGAGACCCAGTACTTC
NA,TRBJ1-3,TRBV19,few,CASLRLAKGKPGNTIYF,TGTGCCAGTCTCCGTCTCGCAAAGGGGAAGCCTGGAAACACCATATATTTT
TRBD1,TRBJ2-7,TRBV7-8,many,CASSFPRAGGYEQYF,TGTGCCAGCAGCTTTCCACGGGCAGGGGGCTACGAGCAGTACTTC
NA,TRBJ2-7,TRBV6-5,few,CASSYQQGREQYF,TGTGCCAGCAGTTATCAACAGGGACGCGAGCAGTACTTC
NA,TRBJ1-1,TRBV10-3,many,CAISEQGSNTEAFF,TGTGCCATCAGTGAACAGGGATCTAACACTGAAGCTTTCTTT
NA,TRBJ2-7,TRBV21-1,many,CASSLRLAAYEQYF,TGTGCCAGCAGCCTCCGACTAGCAGCCTACGAGCAGTACTTC
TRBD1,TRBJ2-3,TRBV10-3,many,CAISRDSPVTDTQYF,TGTGCCATCAGCCGGGACAGCCCAGTCACAGATACGCAGTATTTT
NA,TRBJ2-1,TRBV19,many,CASSIVAGRTDEQFF,TGTGCCAGTAGTATCGTCGCGGGAAGGACCGATGAGCAGTTCTTC
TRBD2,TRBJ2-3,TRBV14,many,CASSQVAGADTQYF,TGTGCCAGCAGCCAAGTAGCGGGTGCAGATACGCAGTATTTT
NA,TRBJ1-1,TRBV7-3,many,CASSRSPGSATEAFF,TGTGCCAGCAGCCGTTCCCCGGGAAGCGCCACTGAAGCTTTCTTT
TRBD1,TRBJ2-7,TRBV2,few,CASSDGQASSYEQYF,TGTGCCAGCAGTGATGGACAGGCTTCCTCCTACGAGCAGTACTTC
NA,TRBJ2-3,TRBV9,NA,CASSEGSLLDTQYF,TGTGCCAGCAGCGAGGGGTCCCTCCTCGATACGCAGTATTTT
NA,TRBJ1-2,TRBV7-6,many,CASSLDRRVYTF,TGTGCCAGCAGCTTAGATCGCAGGGTCTACACCTTC
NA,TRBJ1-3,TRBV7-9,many,CASSPRRGGNTIYF,TGTGCCAGCAGCCCTCGAAGGGGTGGAAACACCATATATTTT
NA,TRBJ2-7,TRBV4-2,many,CASSQGPSVSYEQYF,TGTGCCAGCAGCCAAGGCCCTAGCGTCTCCTACGAGCAGTACTTC